What follows are 11 T cell receptor beta chains derived from one specimen sequenced in a study of cytomegalovirus exposure and HLA in healthy donors. It was with 60 Vbeta and 13 Jbeta primers that the PCR ran. Data came from immunoSEQ multiplex PCR; TCRdb stores just in-frame clones and leaves some out. The repertoire includes about 130,000 clones, 80% of them detected once, and around 3% sits in the top ten. The sequenced sample was PBMCs. These receptor sequences come from a male donor in good health and CMV-seronegative.

J is TRBJ2-7 and V is TRBV7-9; maybe TRBD1 (6 bases). Germline V gene sequence: CDR1 SEHNR, CDR2 FQNEAQ (reference sequence). V gave up 5 bases and J gave up 2 bases, with 13 bases separating them. The CDR3 length is 14 residues. The CDR3 spells CASSALQGPYEQYF. In DNA, the CDR3 is TGTGCCAGCAGCGCCCTACAGGGCCCCTACGAGCAGTACTTC.

Comments on this clone: A read error may account for a junction end that differs from germline. V usage is TRBV7-9 and J usage is TRBJ2-1; 8 bases map to TRBD2. The CDR3 consists of 14 residues. Germline loops: CDR1 SEHNR, CDR2 FQNEAQ (reference sequence). CDR3 bases: TGTTCCAGCAGCTTAGAAGAAAAGCGGGAGCAGCAGTTCTTC. It is translated as CSSSLEEKREQQFF.

The chain combines TRBV5-6 with TRBJ1-2, with a weak D call TRBD1 (6 bases). Germline CDR1 and CDR2: SGHDT and YYEEEE. V was shortened by 4 bases and J by 3 bases, with 25 bases between the two germline ends. This CDR3 is 18 amino acids long. The CDR3 bases are TGTGCCAGCAGCCCCCTCGGGGGGCCGGATAAGGGTTACTATGGCTACACCTTC. As protein: CASSPLGGPDKGYYGYTF. Full variable domain (missing parts from reference TRBV5-6 and TRBJ1-2): DAGVTQSPTHLIKTRGQQVTLRCSPKSGHDTVSWYQQALGQGPQFIFQYYEEEERQRGNFPDRFSGHQFPNYSSELNVNALLLGDSALYLCASSPLGGPDKGYYGYTFGSGTRLTVV.

The chain employs TRBV9 and TRBJ2-2; D is ambiguous. The CDR3 is 16 amino acids. Trimming left V 0 bases short and J 1 base short, with 10 bases between. Germline CDR1 is SGDLS and CDR2 is YYNGEE. The CDR3 bases are TGTGCCAGCAGCGTAGATCGACTGAGGAACACCGGGGAGCTGTTTTTT. The encoded protein is CASSVDRLRNTGELFF.

The rearrangement links TRBV25-1 to TRBJ1-6; D is possibly TRBD1 (6 bases). The CDR3 has 14 residues. Germline V gene lookup returns CDR1 MGHDK and CDR2 SYGVNS. V gave up 6 bases and J gave up 0 bases, with 6 bases separating them. The CDR3 sequence is CASRDSSYNSPLHF. CDR3 in DNA: TGTGCCAGCAGGGACAGCTCCTATAATTCACCCCTCCACTTT.

The chain links TRBV27 to TRBJ2-1; 10 bases align to TRBD1. The CDR3 runs 15 residues. J gave up 3 bases and V 3 bases, and 2 bases lay outside the gene matches. Germline CDR1 is MNHEY and CDR2 is SMNVEV (reference sequence). This CDR3 is CASSLGTGDYNEQFF. In nucleotides, the CDR3 is TGTGCCAGCAGTTTGGGGACAGGGGACTACAATGAGCAGTTCTTC.

J is TRBJ2-7 and V is TRBV7-2; D uncertain. The CDR3 length is 11 residues. Trimming shortened V by 5 bases and J by 0 bases, and 2 bases separated the two germline ends. The germline gives CDR1 SGHTA, CDR2 FQGNSA. Written as DNA, the CDR3 is TGTGCCAGCAGCCGCTCCTACGAGCAGTACTTC. It codes for CASSRSYEQYF.

J is TRBJ2-5 and V is TRBV4-2; D gene unclear. Trimming removed 4 bases from V and 4 bases from J, with 13 bases in between. Germline V gene lookup returns CDR1 LGHNA and CDR2 YNFKEQ. This CDR3 has 14 residues. The CDR3 protein is CASSRGVSPETQYF. DNA of the CDR3: TGTGCCAGCAGCCGCGGCGTGAGCCCAGAGACCCAGTACTTC.

This sequence joins TRBV4-3 and TRBJ1-4; TRBD1 is a possible D gene (6 bases). Germline CDR1 is LGHNA and CDR2 is YSLEER. Trimming pared 3 bases from V and 8 bases from J, leaving 13 bases between. The CDR3 loop spans 14 amino acids. CDR3 coding DNA: TGCGCCAGCAGCCAGCAGGGGAGAGGGGAAAAACTGTTTTTT. It codes for CASSQQGRGEKLFF.

The V and J genes are TRBV5-1 and TRBJ1-1; 9 bases match TRBD1. Per the germline V gene, CDR1 is SGHRS and CDR2 is YFSETQ. The CDR3 loop spans 15 amino acids. Losses at the gene ends were 3 bases for V and 5 bases for J; bases not matched to a gene: 8. The CDR3 loop reads CASSSQTGGGTEAFF. CDR3 nucleotides: TGCGCCAGCAGCTCCCAGACAGGGGGGGGAACTGAAGCTTTCTTT.

This clone was seen a few times. CDR3 residues: CASSYRAGGHNEQFF. The DNA for the CDR3 is TGTGCCAGCAGTTACAGAGCGGGGGGGCACAATGAGCAGTTCTTC. The rearrangement uses TRBV6-5 and TRBJ2-1; TRBD2 matches 10 bases. Germline CDR1 reads MNHEY; CDR2 reads SVGAGI. The J segment lost 5 bases and the V segment lost 2 bases, leaving 3 bases of the junction unmatched. The CDR3 runs 15 residues.